A single sample is the source of the 13 T cell receptor beta chains below, sequenced in a study of shared clonotypes between healthy human individuals. Positive CCR7 selection of CD45RO-negative cells yielded the naive CD8 cells, and terminally differentiated effector memory CD45RA+ cells were excluded. Measured with immunoSEQ multiplex PCR; TCRdb has only the in-frame clones, and not every one. This table has 760,000 or so clones, about 96% appearing once. Sequenced input: naive CD8+ T cells sorted from blood. These receptors were obtained from a man aged 25 to 45 in good health.

The chain combines TRBV7-9 with TRBJ2-3; 9 nucleotides agree with TRBD1. Per germline, CDR1 SEHNR and CDR2 FQNEAQ (reference sequence). CDR3 length: 16 amino acids. Trimming removed 5 bases from V and 0 bases from J; junction bases left unmatched: 6. The CDR3, as DNA: TGTGCCAGCAGCCGGCGGGACAGGGCCAGCACAGATACGCAGTATTTT. Translating gives CASSRRDRASTDTQYF.

The rearrangement uses TRBV7-3 and TRBJ2-5, with D perhaps matching TRBD1 or TRBD2 (6 bases each). The germline V gene has CDR1 SGHTA and CDR2 FQGTGA. The CDR3 is 16 amino acids. V was shortened by 4 bases and J by 2 bases, with 17 bases between the two germline ends. The CDR3 DNA follows: TGTGCCAGCAGCTGGGGGGCCCGGCCTGGACAAGAGACCCAGTACTTC. Protein product: CASSWGARPGQETQYF.

The chain has TRBV6-1 and TRBJ2-1, with D possibly matching TRBD2 (5 bases). Germline loops: CDR1 MNHNS, CDR2 SASEGT. The CDR3 sequence is 17 residues long. Trimming left V 2 bases short and J 9 bases short, with 23 bases between. The CDR3 bases are TGTGCCAGCAGTGAAACAATACGGCGGGTCGAGTATCCTGAGCAGTTCTTC. Encoded protein: CASSETIRRVEYPEQFF.

V usage is TRBV7-9 and J usage is TRBJ2-1; 9 bases line up with TRBD2. This CDR3 is built from 17 residues. CDR1 and CDR2 from the germline V gene are SEHNR and FQNEAQ (reference sequence). V lost 3 bases and J lost 4; bases outside the gene matches: 10. CDR3 sequence (DNA): TGTGCCAGCAGCTTGTTGCGGGAGGGCTCTTGGTACAATGAGCAGTTCTTC. This translates into CASSLLREGSWYNEQFF.

V is TRBV18 and J is TRBJ2-7; 7 nucleotides match TRBD2. With V trimmed by 3 bases and J by 2 bases, 10 bases remained unmatched. Looked up from germline, CDR1 is KGHSH and CDR2 is LQKENI. The CDR3 loop spans 16 amino acids. The CDR3 reads CASSPPGRESTYEQYF. CDR3 nucleotide sequence: TGTGCCAGCTCACCCCCGGGGCGGGAGTCCACCTACGAGCAGTACTTC.

CDR3 coding DNA: TGTGCCAGCAGCGCCTCGACAGGGGCTGGGGCCAACGTCCTGACTTTC. It encodes CASSASTGAGANVLTF. The V call is TRBV7-9, the J call TRBJ2-6, with 8 bases matching TRBD1. The CDR3 extends over 16 amino acids. Germline-derived CDR1 and CDR2 are SEHNR and FQNEAQ (reference sequence). Trimming cost V 5 bases and J 2 bases; bases outside gene matches: 5.

The chain joins TRBV6-6 to TRBJ2-7; D is perhaps TRBD1 (6 bases). Germline loops: CDR1 MNHNY, CDR2 SVGAGI (reference sequence). The CDR3 contains 16 residues. Trimming left V 3 bases short and J 2 bases short, with 17 bases between. CDR3 nucleotides: TGTGCCAGCAGTTATTCCGGACAGCCCGCCACCTACGAGCAGTACTTC. It is translated as CASSYSGQPATYEQYF.

This chain uses TRBV13 with TRBJ2-7; 7 bases line up with TRBD2. The CDR3 contains 16 residues. Germline V lookup: CDR1 PRHDT, CDR2 FYEKMQ (reference sequence). Trimming took 0 bases from V and 0 from J; bases not matched to a gene: 5. CDR3 loop: CASSLGPGGGSYEQYF. CDR3 nucleotide sequence: TGTGCCAGCAGCTTAGGCCCTGGGGGGGGCTCCTACGAGCAGTACTTC.

To note about this clone: Other DNA sequences in the sample encode the same CDR3. The rearrangement uses TRBV27 and TRBJ2-5; the D is unclear. This CDR3 spans 11 amino acids. V was pared by 4 bases and J by 4 bases, with 4 bases between. In germline, CDR1 is MNHEY, CDR2 SMNVEV (reference sequence). This CDR3 reads CASSSRETQYF. The DNA of the CDR3 is TGTGCCAGCAGTTCCCGAGAGACCCAGTACTTC.

V and J are TRBV9 and TRBJ2-7, with 12 nucleotides matching TRBD1. V trimming: 2 bases; J trimming: 5 bases; junction bases outside the gene matches: 2. Looked up from germline, CDR1 is SGDLS and CDR2 is YYNGEE. The CDR3 length is 14 residues. Written as DNA, the CDR3 is TGTGCCAGCAGCGTGGGGACAGGGGGCGACGAGCAGTACTTC. Protein sequence: CASSVGTGGDEQYF. The full variable domain, rest sourced from reference TRBV9 and TRBJ2-7, is DSGVTQTPKHLITATGQRVTLRCSPRSGDLSVYWYQQSLDQGLQFLIQYYNGEERAKGNILERFSAQQFPDLHSELNLSSLELGDSALYFCASSVGTGGDEQYFGPGTRLTVT.

This rearrangement joins TRBV29-1 to TRBJ2-1; the match to TRBD2 covers 8 bases. In germline, CDR1 is SQVTM, CDR2 ANQGSEA. CDR3 size: 15 residues. V lost 0 bases to trimming and J lost 6 bases; unmatched junction nucleotides: 7. The CDR3 DNA follows: TGCAGCGTTGAAGATCGGTTCGGGAGGGGCAATGAGCAGTTCTTC. Encoded protein: CSVEDRFGRGNEQFF.

The V gene is TRBV23-1, the J gene TRBJ1-5; 8 bases agree with TRBD1. TRBV23-1 is treated as an ORF (open reading frame) with a function not yet certain. The CDR3 has 15 residues. The ends lost 4 bases at V and 11 bases at J; junction bases unmatched: 13. CDR3 nucleotides: TGCGCCAGCAGTCCGGACAGGGCGGCCGACCCATCCCAGCATTTT. It translates to CASSPDRAADPSQHF.

The chain employs TRBV28 and TRBJ2-2, with TRBD1 identical over 8 bases. The J segment lost 2 bases and the V segment lost 6 bases, leaving 20 bases of the junction unmatched. Germline values: CDR1 MDHEN, CDR2 SYDVKM. The CDR3 loop spans 20 amino acids. The DNA of the CDR3 is TGTGCCAGCAGCTCCTTCGTCTACCGGCAGGACAGGGTTAACACCGGGGAGCTGTTTTTT. This gives the protein CASSSFVYRQDRVNTGELFF.